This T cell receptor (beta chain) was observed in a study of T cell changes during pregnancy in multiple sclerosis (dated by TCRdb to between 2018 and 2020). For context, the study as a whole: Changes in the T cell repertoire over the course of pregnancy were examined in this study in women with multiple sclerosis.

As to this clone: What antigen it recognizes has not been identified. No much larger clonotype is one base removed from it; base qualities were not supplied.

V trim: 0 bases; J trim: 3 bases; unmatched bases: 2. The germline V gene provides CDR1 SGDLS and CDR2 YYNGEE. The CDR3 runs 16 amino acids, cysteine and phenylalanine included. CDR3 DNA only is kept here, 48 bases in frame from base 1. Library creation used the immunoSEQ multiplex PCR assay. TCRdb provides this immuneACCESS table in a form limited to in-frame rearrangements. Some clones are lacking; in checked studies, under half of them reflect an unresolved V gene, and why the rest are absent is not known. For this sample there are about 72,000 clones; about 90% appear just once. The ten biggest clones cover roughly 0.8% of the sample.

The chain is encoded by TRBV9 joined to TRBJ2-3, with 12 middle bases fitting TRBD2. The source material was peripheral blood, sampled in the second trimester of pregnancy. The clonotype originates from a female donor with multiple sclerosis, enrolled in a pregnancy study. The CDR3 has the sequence CASSVGLAGVTDTQYF. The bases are TGTGCCAGCAGCGTAGGACTAGCGGGGGTGACAGATACGCAGTATTTT.